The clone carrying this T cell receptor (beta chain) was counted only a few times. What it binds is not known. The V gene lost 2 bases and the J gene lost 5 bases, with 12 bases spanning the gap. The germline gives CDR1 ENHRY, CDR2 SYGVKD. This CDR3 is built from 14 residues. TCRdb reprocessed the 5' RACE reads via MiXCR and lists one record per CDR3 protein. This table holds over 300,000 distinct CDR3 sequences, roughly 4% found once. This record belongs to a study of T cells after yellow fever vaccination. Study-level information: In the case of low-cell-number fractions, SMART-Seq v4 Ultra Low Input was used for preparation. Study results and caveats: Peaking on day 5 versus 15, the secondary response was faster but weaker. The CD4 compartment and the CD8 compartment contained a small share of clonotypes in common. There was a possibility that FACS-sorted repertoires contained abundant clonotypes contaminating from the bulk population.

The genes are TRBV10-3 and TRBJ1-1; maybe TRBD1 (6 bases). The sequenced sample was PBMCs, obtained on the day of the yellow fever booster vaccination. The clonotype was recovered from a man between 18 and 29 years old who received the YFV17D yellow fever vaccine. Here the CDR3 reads CAISEGGARTEAFF. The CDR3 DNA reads TGTGCCATCAGTGAGGGGGGGGCGCGGACTGAAGCTTTCTTT.